In this sample, the clone carrying this T cell receptor (beta chain) turned up many times. Its antigen is as yet unknown. Trimming pared 6 bases from V and 5 bases from J, leaving 13 bases between. CDR3 length: 13 residues. From the 5' RACE reads, TCRdb called clonotypes with MiXCR, one entry per CDR3 protein. Seen here are about 99,000 distinct CDR3 sequences, roughly 6% observed once, and the top ten hold about 38%. The data derive from a study of T cells after yellow fever vaccination. Points from the study as a whole: Clonotypes shared by both compartments, CD4 and CD8, made up a small share. FACS-sorted repertoires might harbor abundant contaminating clonotypes from the bulk population.

The TCR comes from a young man who received the YFV17D yellow fever vaccine. The source was CD8+ T cells sorted from PBMCs, collected 10 days after the yellow fever booster vaccination. This sequence joins TRBV12-3 or TRBV12-4 and TRBJ1-1, with TRBD1 as a possible D gene (6 bases). DNA of the CDR3: TGTGCCAGCAGCCTTCGGGGGGCGACTGAAGCTTTCTTT. Protein product: CASSLRGATEAFF.